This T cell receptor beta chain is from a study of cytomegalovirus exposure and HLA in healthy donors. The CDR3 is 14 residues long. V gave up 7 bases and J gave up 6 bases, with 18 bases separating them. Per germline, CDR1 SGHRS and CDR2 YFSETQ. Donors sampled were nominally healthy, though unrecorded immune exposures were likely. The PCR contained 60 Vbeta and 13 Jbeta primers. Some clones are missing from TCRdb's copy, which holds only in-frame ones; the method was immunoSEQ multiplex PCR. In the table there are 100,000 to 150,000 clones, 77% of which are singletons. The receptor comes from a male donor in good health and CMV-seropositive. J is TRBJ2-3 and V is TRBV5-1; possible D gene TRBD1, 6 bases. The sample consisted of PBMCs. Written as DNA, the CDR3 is TGCGCCAGCCAAGCCGAGGGACATCGGGATACGCAGTATTTT. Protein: CASQAEGHRDTQYF.